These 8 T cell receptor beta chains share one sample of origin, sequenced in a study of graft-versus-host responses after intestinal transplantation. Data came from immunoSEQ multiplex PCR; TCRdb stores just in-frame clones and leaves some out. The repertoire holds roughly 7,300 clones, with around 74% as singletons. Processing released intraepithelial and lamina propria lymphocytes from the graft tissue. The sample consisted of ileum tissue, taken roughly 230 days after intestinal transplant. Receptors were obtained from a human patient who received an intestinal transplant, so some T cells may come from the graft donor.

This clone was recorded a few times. CDR3 coding DNA: TGCGCCAGCAGCCAGGACCAGGGTCTATATAATTCACCCCTCCACTTT. Translation: CASSQDQGLYNSPLHF. The rearrangement uses TRBV4-3 and TRBJ1-6, with TRBD1 as a possible D gene (5 bases). There are 16 residues in the CDR3. Germline V CDR1 and CDR2: LGHNA, YSLEER. With 3 bases removed from V and 4 bases from J, the gap between germline ends came to 13 bases.

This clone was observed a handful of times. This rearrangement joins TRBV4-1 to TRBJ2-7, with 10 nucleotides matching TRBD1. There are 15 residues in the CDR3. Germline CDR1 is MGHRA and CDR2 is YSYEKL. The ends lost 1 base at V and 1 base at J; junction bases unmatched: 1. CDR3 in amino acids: CASSQGTGGSYEQYF. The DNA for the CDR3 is TGCGCCAGCAGCCAAGGGACAGGGGGATCCTACGAGCAGTACTTC.

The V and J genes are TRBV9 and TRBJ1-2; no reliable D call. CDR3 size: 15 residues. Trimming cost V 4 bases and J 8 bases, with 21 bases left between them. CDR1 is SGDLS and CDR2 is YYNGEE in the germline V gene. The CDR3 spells CASSPRFGREEGYTF. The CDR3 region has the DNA TGTGCCAGCAGCCCACGCTTTGGAAGGGAGGAAGGCTACACCTTC.

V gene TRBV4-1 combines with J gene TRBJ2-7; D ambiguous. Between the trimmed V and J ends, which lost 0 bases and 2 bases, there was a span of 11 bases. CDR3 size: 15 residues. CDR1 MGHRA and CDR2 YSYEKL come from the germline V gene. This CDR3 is CASSQDPQAPYEQYF. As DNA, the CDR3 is TGCGCCAGCAGCCAAGATCCCCAGGCTCCCTACGAGCAGTACTTC.

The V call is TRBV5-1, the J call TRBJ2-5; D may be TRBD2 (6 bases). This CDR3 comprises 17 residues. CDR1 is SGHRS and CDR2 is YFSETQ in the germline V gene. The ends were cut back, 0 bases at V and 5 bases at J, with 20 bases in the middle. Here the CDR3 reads CASSLGQSSALLETQYF. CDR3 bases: TGCGCCAGCAGCTTGGGCCAATCTAGCGCCCTACTCGAGACCCAGTACTTC.

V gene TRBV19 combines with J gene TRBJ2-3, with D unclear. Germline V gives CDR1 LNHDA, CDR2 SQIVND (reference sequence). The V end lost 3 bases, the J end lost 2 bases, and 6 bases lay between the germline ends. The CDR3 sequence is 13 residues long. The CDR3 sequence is CASSMQVTDTQYF. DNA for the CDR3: TGTGCCAGTAGTATGCAGGTCACAGATACGCAGTATTTT.

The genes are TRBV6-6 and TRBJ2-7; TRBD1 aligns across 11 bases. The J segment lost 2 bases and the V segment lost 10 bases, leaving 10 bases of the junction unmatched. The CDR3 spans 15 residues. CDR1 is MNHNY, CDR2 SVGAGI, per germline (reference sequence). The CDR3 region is CATLRGQGVPYEQYF. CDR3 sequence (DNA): TGTGCCACCCTCCGGGGACAGGGGGTCCCCTACGAGCAGTACTTC.

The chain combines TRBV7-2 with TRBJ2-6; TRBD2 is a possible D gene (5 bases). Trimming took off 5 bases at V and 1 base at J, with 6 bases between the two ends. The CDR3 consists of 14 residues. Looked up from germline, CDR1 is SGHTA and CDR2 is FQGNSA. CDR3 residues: CASSRRSGANVLTF. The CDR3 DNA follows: TGTGCCAGCAGCCGGAGGTCTGGGGCCAACGTCCTGACTTTC.